The sequence of this T cell receptor beta chain was determined in a study of shared clonotypes between healthy human individuals. Study summary: Donors were a couple of women and a few men aged 18 to 49. Findings and limits, study-wide: It was the few donors that limited the genetic and exposure-history diversity represented. Naive CD4 clonotypes overlapped across several donors at roughly 5%. The four-donor shared clonotypes exceeded non-shared clonotypes in generation probability, with non-shared ones scoring lower.

From germline, CDR1 is LNHNV and CDR2 YYDKDF (reference sequence). Between the trimmed V and J ends, which lost 1 base and 1 base, there was a span of 10 bases. The CDR3 covers 15 residues. Produced via immunoSEQ multiplex PCR; TCRdb's table is partial and in-frame only. The sample comprises a few hundred thousand clones, more than 60% of which are singletons, and around 9.3% rests with the top ten. Points on this clone: Its antigen is not identified.

V usage is TRBV15 and J usage is TRBJ1-2; D is ambiguous. The sequence came from a man aged 25-40 years in good health. Sequencing was carried out using memory CD4+ T cells sorted from blood. Specified subset: CD45RA-negative fraction. The CDR3 is CATSRVALLNYGYTF. CDR3 in DNA: TGTGCCACCAGCAGAGTAGCACTCCTTAACTATGGCTACACCTTC.